This T cell receptor (beta chain) was sequenced during a study of blood T cell repertoires in COVID-19. Study-wide background: The origin of the acute and convalescent COVID-19 samples was the United States, Italy and Spain. Sources were T cells, B-cell-depleted T cells, or PBMCs; the material itself was cDNA or gDNA.

The germline CDR1 and CDR2 sequences are SGHTS and YDEGEE. This CDR3 is 12 amino acids long. The V and J ends lost 3 bases and 9 bases respectively, with 13 bases between them. Per the original data handling: By means of reference gene primer amplification, nucleated cell counts were estimated. Produced via immunoSEQ multiplex PCR; TCRdb's table is partial and in-frame only. That table supplies the V and J calls and clone size; D and trimming were determined from the DNA. The table has 150,000 to 180,000 clones, more than 65% seen once; the top ten hold over 8%. The sample taken for sequencing was peripheral blood. The V call is TRBV5-8, the J call TRBJ2-7; tentative D call: TRBD2 (6 bases). This clonotype originated in a woman aged 50 to 60 with acute or convalescent COVID-19. The CDR3 DNA reads TGTGCCAGCAGCTGGGGGGTTGGTTTGCAGTACTTC. It yields the protein CASSWGVGLQYF.